This T cell receptor (beta chain) was identified during a study of shared clonotypes between healthy human individuals. Study-wide results and limits: Estimated richness values were generally larger in naive subsets than in memory subsets. Sharing across a few donors was seen in 4% to 5% of naive CD4 clonotypes. The authors expected sequencing depth to affect clonotype sharing among donors.

Here immunoSEQ multiplex PCR was the method, and the copy in TCRdb shows in-frame clones only, minus some. The top ten clones hold over 0.12% of a sample with a few million clones, around 90% of them seen once. Every one of the donors was a Caucasian adult that lived in Nashville, Tennessee. Of note for this clone: Its antigen is as yet unknown.

V was trimmed by 10 bases and J by 2 bases, leaving 11 bases between them. Germline CDR1 reads MGHDK; CDR2 reads SYGVNS. CDR3 length: 12 residues. V and J are TRBV25-1 and TRBJ1-2; D remains unclear. Input material: naive CD4+ T cells sorted from blood. The subset was: CD45RA+ positively selected. The receptor was isolated from a man between 18 and 35 years old in good health. The CDR3 region is CATLDPNYGYTF. The CDR3 DNA follows: TGTGCCACCCTGGATCCAAACTATGGCTACACCTTC.